The 9 T cell receptor beta chains listed next were all sequenced from one sample in a study of cytomegalovirus exposure and HLA in healthy donors. PCR primers comprised 60 Vbeta and 13 Jbeta primers. Clones were sequenced by immunoSEQ multiplex PCR, and TCRdb holds only the in-frame ones, with some missing. Of 99,000 or so clones in the sample, roughly 80% were seen once. The specimen sequenced was PBMCs. These receptor sequences come from a man aged 25 to 45 in good health and CMV-seropositive.

The rearrangement uses TRBV5-4 and TRBJ2-2, with a possible D match to TRBD1 (6 bases). The V gene lost 3 bases and the J gene lost 3 bases, with 12 bases spanning the gap. Looked up from germline, CDR1 is SGHNT and CDR2 is YYREEE (reference sequence). The CDR3 is made up of 15 amino acids. CDR3 DNA: TGTGCCAGCAGCTCCAAAACAGGGCACACCGGGGAGCTGTTTTTT. Translating gives CASSSKTGHTGELFF.

This clone was picked up a small number of times. The J gene is TRBJ2-6, the V gene TRBV5-6, with unresolved D. Germline V gene lookup returns CDR1 SGHDT and CDR2 YYEEEE. The CDR3 length is 15 residues. V shed 1 base and J shed 0 bases, with 5 bases lying between them. This CDR3 is CASSLYGSGANVLTF. CDR3 nucleotide sequence: TGTGCCAGCAGCTTGTACGGCTCTGGGGCCAACGTCCTGACTTTC.

Only one count was recorded for this clone. The chain carries TRBV29-1 and TRBJ1-2; 9 positions agree with TRBD1. Germline CDR1 reads SQVTM; CDR2 reads ANQGSEA. The CDR3 has 18 residues. Germline trimming cut 7 bases from V and 6 bases from J; bases unmatched to any gene: 24. The chain's CDR3 is CSATGTGKKYPLIDGYTF. As DNA, the CDR3 is TGCAGCGCCACCGGGACAGGGAAAAAGTACCCTTTAATCGATGGCTACACCTTC. The whole variable domain, filled in from reference TRBV29-1 and TRBJ1-2, reads SAVISQKPSRDICQRGTSLTIQCQVDSQVTMMFWYRQQPGQSLTLIATANQGSEATYESGFVIDKFPISRPNLTFSTLTVSNMSPEDSSIYLCSATGTGKKYPLIDGYTFGSGTRLTVV.

J is TRBJ2-7 and V is TRBV6-1, with a tentative D call TRBD1 (6 bases). The CDR3 is 13 amino acids. V was shortened by 5 bases and J by 2 bases, with 10 bases between the two germline ends. Germline V gene sequence: CDR1 MNHNS, CDR2 SASEGT. The CDR3 reads CASSSGVTYEQYF. The CDR3 DNA is TGTGCCAGCAGTTCAGGGGTTACCTACGAGCAGTACTTC.

The chain uses TRBV6-5 and TRBJ2-7; D is perhaps TRBD2 (5 bases). Deletions cut 0 bases from V and 0 bases from J, with 9 bases between. CDR3 length: 15 residues. The V gene's germline CDR1 is MNHEY and CDR2 SVGAGI. The CDR3 is CASSYSVASSYEQYF. The CDR3 coding sequence is TGTGCCAGCAGTTACTCGGTAGCGAGCTCCTACGAGCAGTACTTC.

The chain has TRBV12-5 and TRBJ1-5, with 7 bases identical to TRBD1. Germline V gene data show CDR1 as LGHNT and CDR2 as FRNRAP. This CDR3 has 13 residues. Losses at the gene ends were 7 bases for V and 5 bases for J; bases not matched to a gene: 5. The DNA of the CDR3 is TGTGCTAGTGTTTCAGGGGGGTATCAGCCCCAGCATTTT. Its protein is CASVSGGYQPQHF.

The chain combines TRBV5-1 with TRBJ2-5; 7 bases fit TRBD1. The germline gives CDR1 SGHRS, CDR2 YFSETQ. V was pared by 5 bases and J by 2 bases, with 12 bases of the junction left unmatched. The CDR3 sequence is 16 residues long. The CDR3 DNA follows: TGCGCCAGCAGTAATTCCGGGACAGCCTTTCAAGAGACCCAGTACTTC. Residues: CASSNSGTAFQETQYF.

This clone has more than one count but fewer than ten. The chain employs TRBV6-5 and TRBJ2-1, with D unclear. The CDR3 spans 13 residues. With 6 bases removed from V and 5 bases from J, the gap between germline ends came to 11 bases. Germline values: CDR1 MNHEY, CDR2 SVGAGI. The CDR3 loop reads CASSRRRDNEQFF. For the CDR3, the DNA is TGTGCCAGCAGCCGCCGACGGGACAATGAGCAGTTCTTC.

This chain joins TRBV5-1 and TRBJ1-1; D not resolved. V lost 3 bases and J 1 base, leaving 7 bases between the germline ends. This CDR3 has 13 residues. Germline V lookup: CDR1 SGHRS, CDR2 YFSETQ. CDR3 residues: CASSSTANTEAFF. For the CDR3, the DNA is TGCGCCAGCAGCTCTACAGCGAACACTGAAGCTTTCTTT.